These 9 T cell receptor beta chains came from one sample sequenced in a study of T cells after posttransplantation cyclophosphamide. A marrow graft followed busulfan-fludarabine conditioning, with cyclophosphamide on days +3 and +4. Assay used: immunoSEQ multiplex PCR; TCRdb lists only in-frame clones, some missing. The table shows about 21,000 clones, with 87% occurring only once. The sequenced sample was PBMCs, obtained after allogeneic stem cell transplant with posttransplant cyclophosphamide. These receptors all stem from a female patient in her forties or fifties who received an allogeneic stem cell transplant from a related donor, was CMV-positive, and had no GVHD. The graft donor may have given rise to some T cells.

The V call is TRBV27, the J call TRBJ2-1; tentatively, D is TRBD2 (5 bases). The CDR3 loop spans 12 amino acids. Germline V lookup: CDR1 MNHEY, CDR2 SMNVEV (reference sequence). Trimming cost V 5 bases and J 9 bases, with 11 bases left between them. Here the CDR3 DNA reads TGTGCCAGCAGTACACTAGAAACTGAGCAGTTCTTC. This codes for CASSTLETEQFF.

This chain links TRBV6-4 with TRBJ2-7, with TRBD1 matching 7 bases. V trimming: 10 bases; J trimming: 4 bases; junction bases outside the gene matches: 13. The CDR3 is 14 amino acids. Germline CDR1 is MRHNA and CDR2 is SNTAGT. The CDR3 is CATNNRQGSYEQYF. The CDR3 DNA is TGTGCCACCAACAACCGACAGGGTTCGTACGAGCAGTACTTC.

In DNA, the CDR3 is TGCAGCGTTGTCGGGGGGCGGACCACTGAAGCTTTCTTT. This sequence encodes CSVVGGRTTEAFF. The chain employs TRBV29-1 and TRBJ1-1; tentatively, D is TRBD1 (6 bases). In germline, CDR1 is SQVTM, CDR2 ANQGSEA. The CDR3 has 13 amino acids. Trimming left V 4 bases short and J 4 bases short, with 13 bases between.

This chain connects TRBV19 to TRBJ1-1; 12 bases are shared with TRBD1. Germline V gives CDR1 LNHDA, CDR2 SQIVND (reference sequence). The CDR3 sequence is 18 residues long. The J segment lost 1 base and the V segment lost 7 bases, leaving 13 bases of the junction unmatched. CDR3 sequence reads: CASIRGTGGTSRNTEAFF. The CDR3 bases are TGTGCCAGTATTAGGGGGACAGGGGGCACTTCGAGGAACACTGAAGCTTTCTTT.

The V gene is TRBV28, the J gene TRBJ2-7; TRBD2 aligns across 12 bases. CDR1 and CDR2 from the germline V gene are MDHEN and SYDVKM. V was pared by 6 bases and J by 5 bases, with 11 bases of the junction left unmatched. This CDR3 comprises 16 residues. CDR3 sequence: CASSHFTSGRFHEQYF. The CDR3, as DNA: TGTGCCAGCAGCCACTTTACTAGCGGGAGGTTCCACGAGCAGTACTTC.

The chain is built from TRBV28 and TRBJ2-3; TRBD2 matches at 12 bases. Per germline, CDR1 MDHEN and CDR2 SYDVKM. The length of the CDR3 is 19 residues. V lost 2 bases, J lost 5 bases, and 14 bases stayed unmatched. CDR3 coding DNA: TGTGCCAGCAGTTTAAAAACGGTTCGGCTAGCGGGAGGGGTAGATACGCAGTATTTT. Protein: CASSLKTVRLAGGVDTQYF.

The chain carries TRBV11-2 and TRBJ1-1; 7 bases match TRBD1. The CDR3 runs 12 residues. J was trimmed by 13 bases and V by 1 base; bases with no gene match: 6. Germline V lookup: CDR1 SGHAT, CDR2 FQNNGV. The CDR3 DNA is TGTGCCAGCAGCTTAGGTGGACAGGAGGATTTCTTT. Amino acids: CASSLGGQEDFF.

The chain uses TRBV28 and TRBJ1-1; the match to TRBD1 covers 8 bases. CDR3 length: 16 amino acids. Unmatched junction bases numbered 10, after V lost 2 bases and J lost 5 bases. Germline V gives CDR1 MDHEN, CDR2 SYDVKM. Here the CDR3 reads CASSLIQVRTGTEAFF. CDR3 DNA: TGTGCCAGCAGTTTAATCCAGGTCAGGACAGGGACTGAAGCTTTCTTT.

This sequence joins TRBV6-5 and TRBJ2-7; 11 bases are shared with TRBD2. The length of the CDR3 is 13 residues. The V and J ends lost 6 bases and 7 bases, in that order; junction bases with no gene match: 5. The germline V gene has CDR1 MNHEY and CDR2 SVGAGI. The CDR3 DNA is TGTGCCAGCAGGACTAGCGGGATTAGGGAGCAGTACTTC. This sequence encodes CASRTSGIREQYF.